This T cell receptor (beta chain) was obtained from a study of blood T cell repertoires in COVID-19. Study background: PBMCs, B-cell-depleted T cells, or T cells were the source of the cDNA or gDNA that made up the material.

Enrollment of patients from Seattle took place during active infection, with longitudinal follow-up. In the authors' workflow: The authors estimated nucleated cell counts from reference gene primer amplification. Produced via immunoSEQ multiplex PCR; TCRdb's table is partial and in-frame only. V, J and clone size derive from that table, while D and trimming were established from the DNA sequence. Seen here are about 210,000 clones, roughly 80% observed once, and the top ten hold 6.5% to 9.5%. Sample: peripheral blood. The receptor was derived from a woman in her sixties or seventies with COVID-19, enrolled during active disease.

DNA for the CDR3: TGTGCCACCAGCAGAGACCGGGACAGCTCTGGAAACACCATATATTTT. It encodes CATSRDRDSSGNTIYF. This chain links TRBV15 with TRBJ1-3; 7 positions match TRBD1. Germline CDR1 is LNHNV and CDR2 is YYDKDF (reference sequence). V shed 0 bases, J shed 0 bases, and the junction held 2 bases outside the gene matches. This CDR3 has 16 residues.